The present TCR beta chain was sequenced within a study of shared clonotypes between healthy human individuals. This CDR3 spans 13 amino acids. CDR1 and CDR2 from the germline V gene are SGHTA and FQGNSA. V gave up 6 bases and J gave up 4 bases, with 10 bases separating them. As to this clone: No antigen is known for it.

Findings and limits, study-wide: Unshared clonotypes carried lower generation probabilities than those common to all four donors. Larger richness was generally estimated for naive than memory subsets.

Selected positively for CCR7 and CD45RO-negative, naive CD8 cells excluded terminally differentiated effector memory CD45RA+ cells. Every donor, a Caucasian adult, lived in Nashville, Tennessee. Profiled with immunoSEQ multiplex PCR; TCRdb holds only in-frame clones, not every one. The sample records around 2.1 million clones, about 92% being singletons. This TCR came from a man aged 18 to 30 in good health. Some clones in this sample may be carry-over from other donors' samples. Specimen: naive CD8+ T cells from PBMCs. This chain connects TRBV7-2 to TRBJ2-1; weak D call: TRBD2 (6 bases). The CDR3 protein is CASSGDSYNEQFF. Written as DNA, the CDR3 is TGTGCCAGCAGTGGGGACTCGTACAATGAGCAGTTCTTC.